This TCR beta chain derives from a study of blood T cells in healthy people across ages. The CDR3 consists of 17 residues. Germline CDR1 is LGHNA and CDR2 is YNFKEQ. V gave up 2 bases and J gave up 10 bases, with 24 bases separating them. For the second PCR, which ran for about 6 to 12 cycles, a sample-barcoded 5' primer and a J-beta primer mix were used. TCRdb ran MiXCR on the 5' RACE reads and lists one entry per CDR3 protein. The sample carries 800,000 to 1,000,000 distinct CDR3 sequences, roughly 50% recorded once. Sequenced material: blood. The chain uses TRBV4-2 and TRBJ2-1; D possibly uses TRBD1 or TRBD2 (5 bases each). The TCR was taken from a man aged 30 to 45 in good health. As DNA, the CDR3 is TGTGCCAGCAGCCAAATTGAGGGCCAGAGGGGAGTAGGGGAGCAGTTCTTC. The encoded protein is CASSQIEGQRGVGEQFF.